This is a list of T cell receptor beta chains from one sample in a study of blood T cell repertoires in COVID-19. Assay: immunoSEQ multiplex PCR; the TCRdb copy retains only in-frame clones and omits some. Of about 44,000 clones listed, over 70% are singletons. What was sequenced was peripheral blood. These receptors all stem from a woman aged 40 to 50 with acute or convalescent COVID-19. Each CDR3 is given with its conserved first and last residue. Fields, in order: V gene, D gene, J gene, clone size, CDR3 protein, CDR3 DNA. D genes are given only for firm matches. Clone size is given for some rows only: seen once, a few or many times, or a class if the clone is expanded.

v_gene: TRBV9; d_gene: NA; j_gene: TRBJ1-4; abundance: NA; CDR3aa: CASSSSRDEKLFF; CDR3nt: TGTGCCAGCAGCTCTTCGCGGGATGAAAAACTGTTTTTT
v_gene: TRBV3-1/TRBV3-2; d_gene: TRBD1; j_gene: TRBJ1-4; abundance: NA; CDR3aa: CASSQRQGFEKLFF; CDR3nt: TGTGCCAGCAGCCAAAGACAGGGCTTTGAAAAACTGTTTTTT
v_gene: TRBV5-1; d_gene: TRBD2; j_gene: TRBJ2-1; abundance: NA; CDR3aa: CASSSGGLAGHEEQFF; CDR3nt: TGCGCCAGCAGTTCCGGAGGACTAGCGGGGCATGAGGAGCAGTTCTTC
v_gene: TRBV11-2; d_gene: NA; j_gene: TRBJ1-2; abundance: NA; CDR3aa: CASSLVAETPRYGYTF; CDR3nt: TGTGCCAGCAGCTTAGTAGCCGAGACCCCCCGCTATGGCTACACCTTC
v_gene: TRBV4-2; d_gene: NA; j_gene: TRBJ2-7; abundance: NA; CDR3aa: CASSIRQASDEQYF; CDR3nt: TGTGCCAGCAGCATCCGACAGGCCTCGGACGAGCAGTACTTC
v_gene: TRBV3-1/TRBV3-2; d_gene: NA; j_gene: TRBJ2-2; abundance: NA; CDR3aa: CASSQDLGRGGAGELFF; CDR3nt: TGTGCCAGCAGCCAAGATTTAGGCAGGGGCGGTGCCGGGGAGCTGTTTTTT
v_gene: TRBV30; d_gene: NA; j_gene: TRBJ1-2; abundance: NA; CDR3aa: CAWGLLPNYGYTF; CDR3nt: TGTGCCTGGGGACTCCTCCCTAACTATGGCTACACCTTC
v_gene: TRBV15; d_gene: TRBD1; j_gene: TRBJ1-1; abundance: NA; CDR3aa: CATSRDRGKAFF; CDR3nt: TGTGCCACCAGCAGGGACAGGGGGAAAGCTTTCTTT
v_gene: TRBV3-1/TRBV3-2; d_gene: TRBD1; j_gene: TRBJ2-2; abundance: few; CDR3aa: CASSPRTGRDTGELFF; CDR3nt: TGTGCCAGCAGCCCTCGGACAGGGCGGGACACCGGGGAGCTGTTTTTT
v_gene: TRBV29-1; d_gene: NA; j_gene: TRBJ2-3; abundance: NA; CDR3aa: CSAQTRGGRMDTQYF; CDR3nt: TGCAGCGCCCAAACTAGAGGGGGAAGAATGGATACGCAGTATTTT
v_gene: TRBV5-6; d_gene: TRBD1; j_gene: TRBJ1-2; abundance: NA; CDR3aa: CASSFHRGDGYTF; CDR3nt: TGTGCCAGCAGCTTTCACAGGGGAGATGGCTACACCTTC
v_gene: TRBV28; d_gene: NA; j_gene: TRBJ1-6; abundance: NA; CDR3aa: CASSLPPYHRVSYNSPLHF; CDR3nt: TGTGCCAGCAGTTTACCTCCATACCACAGGGTGTCCTATAATTCACCCCTCCACTTT
v_gene: TRBV28; d_gene: NA; j_gene: TRBJ1-3; abundance: NA; CDR3aa: CASNSHGKTNSGNTIYF; CDR3nt: TGTGCCAGCAACAGCCATGGCAAAACAAACTCTGGAAACACCATATATTTT
v_gene: TRBV19; d_gene: NA; j_gene: TRBJ1-1; abundance: NA; CDR3aa: CASNLMFGGATEAFF; CDR3nt: TGTGCCAGTAATCTAATGTTTGGGGGCGCCACTGAAGCTTTCTTT
v_gene: TRBV30; d_gene: NA; j_gene: TRBJ2-7; abundance: NA; CDR3aa: CAWTWGERKVSF; CDR3nt: TGTGCCTGGACTTGGGGGGAGCGTAAGGTCTCATTC
v_gene: TRBV6-6; d_gene: NA; j_gene: TRBJ1-1; abundance: NA; CDR3aa: CASSFTGTPNEAFF; CDR3nt: TGTGCCAGCAGTTTCACCGGGACACCGAACGAAGCTTTCTTT
v_gene: TRBV6-5; d_gene: NA; j_gene: TRBJ1-1; abundance: NA; CDR3aa: CASMFTKDSEAFF; CDR3nt: TGTGCCAGCATGTTTACGAAGGACTCTGAAGCTTTCTTT
v_gene: TRBV10-3; d_gene: NA; j_gene: TRBJ2-3; abundance: NA; CDR3aa: CAISESSGSTDTQYF; CDR3nt: TGTGCCATCAGTGAGTCGTCGGGGTCCACAGATACGCAGTATTTT
v_gene: TRBV6-5; d_gene: NA; j_gene: TRBJ1-4; abundance: NA; CDR3aa: CASSPPGIAEKLFF; CDR3nt: TGTGCCAGCAGTCCCCCGGGAATTGCAGAAAAACTGTTTTTT
v_gene: TRBV24-1; d_gene: TRBD2; j_gene: TRBJ2-1; abundance: NA; CDR3aa: CATSDPGLAGTNEQFF; CDR3nt: TGTGCCACCAGTGACCCGGGACTAGCGGGAACGAATGAGCAGTTCTTC
v_gene: TRBV19; d_gene: NA; j_gene: TRBJ1-2; abundance: NA; CDR3aa: CASSIGPGVYGYTF; CDR3nt: TGTGCCAGTAGTATCGGTCCAGGGGTCTATGGCTACACCTTC
v_gene: TRBV5-5; d_gene: NA; j_gene: TRBJ2-7; abundance: NA; CDR3aa: CASSWGEPYEQYF; CDR3nt: TGTGCCAGCAGCTGGGGCGAACCGTACGAGCAGTACTTC
v_gene: TRBV7-2; d_gene: NA; j_gene: TRBJ1-5; abundance: NA; CDR3aa: CASSLGSGGGIRPQHF; CDR3nt: TGTGCCAGCAGCTTAGGAAGTGGAGGTGGGATTCGGCCCCAGCATTTT
v_gene: TRBV29-1; d_gene: NA; j_gene: TRBJ1-4; abundance: NA; CDR3aa: CSVDSGGSEKLFF; CDR3nt: TGCAGCGTTGACTCAGGAGGGAGTGAAAAACTGTTTTTT
v_gene: TRBV29-1; d_gene: TRBD1; j_gene: TRBJ2-1; abundance: NA; CDR3aa: CSVTRGTGHNEQFF; CDR3nt: TGCAGCGTCACCAGAGGGACAGGCCACAATGAGCAGTTCTTC
v_gene: TRBV6-5; d_gene: NA; j_gene: TRBJ2-6; abundance: NA; CDR3aa: CASSYSPGSGANVLTF; CDR3nt: TGTGCCAGCAGTTACTCGCCCGGGTCGGGGGCCAACGTCCTGACTTTC
v_gene: TRBV9; d_gene: NA; j_gene: TRBJ2-7; abundance: NA; CDR3aa: CASSVWGEGTYEQYF; CDR3nt: TGTGCCAGCAGCGTTTGGGGGGAAGGGACCTACGAGCAGTACTTC
v_gene: TRBV7-2; d_gene: NA; j_gene: TRBJ2-1; abundance: NA; CDR3aa: CASSPQMGQQNNEQFF; CDR3nt: TGTGCCAGCAGCCCGCAAATGGGGCAACAGAACAATGAGCAGTTCTTC
v_gene: TRBV30; d_gene: TRBD1; j_gene: TRBJ1-2; abundance: NA; CDR3aa: CAWSAGQAGPGYGYTF; CDR3nt: TGTGCCTGGAGTGCCGGACAGGCCGGGCCTGGCTATGGCTACACCTTC
v_gene: TRBV5-5; d_gene: NA; j_gene: TRBJ2-5; abundance: NA; CDR3aa: CASAFLLGGVQETQYF; CDR3nt: TGTGCCAGCGCGTTTTTACTGGGAGGAGTACAGGAGACCCAGTACTTC
v_gene: TRBV11-2; d_gene: TRBD2; j_gene: TRBJ2-3; abundance: NA; CDR3aa: CASSLVSGGTTDTQYF; CDR3nt: TGTGCCAGCAGCTTAGTTAGCGGGGGTACCACAGATACGCAGTATTTT
v_gene: TRBV28; d_gene: NA; j_gene: TRBJ1-1; abundance: NA; CDR3aa: CASSLRTGTNTEAFF; CDR3nt: TGTGCCAGCAGTTTACGTACAGGAACGAACACTGAAGCTTTCTTT
v_gene: TRBV20-1; d_gene: TRBD2; j_gene: TRBJ2-1; abundance: NA; CDR3aa: CSGDREDEQFF; CDR3nt: TGCAGTGGCGATCGGGAGGATGAGCAGTTCTTC
v_gene: TRBV28; d_gene: TRBD1; j_gene: TRBJ1-2; abundance: NA; CDR3aa: CASSLLGTDNYGYTF; CDR3nt: TGTGCCAGCAGTTTACTCGGGACAGACAACTATGGCTACACCTTC
v_gene: TRBV5-4; d_gene: TRBD1; j_gene: TRBJ1-3; abundance: few; CDR3aa: CASSSDRPSSGNTIYF; CDR3nt: TGTGCCAGCAGCTCGGACAGGCCTTCCTCTGGAAACACCATATATTTT
v_gene: TRBV9; d_gene: TRBD1; j_gene: TRBJ1-6; abundance: NA; CDR3aa: CASSALGQGGSPLHF; CDR3nt: TGTGCCAGCAGCGCCTTGGGACAGGGAGGGTCACCCCTCCACTTT
v_gene: TRBV7-9; d_gene: TRBD1; j_gene: TRBJ1-1; abundance: once; CDR3aa: CASSLRTGGPTEAFF; CDR3nt: TGTGCCAGCAGCTTGAGGACAGGGGGGCCCACTGAAGCTTTCTTT
v_gene: TRBV12-5; d_gene: TRBD2; j_gene: TRBJ2-5; abundance: NA; CDR3aa: CASGLVRGEGVGETQYF; CDR3nt: TGTGCTAGTGGTTTGGTACGGGGGGAGGGCGTCGGCGAGACCCAGTACTTC
v_gene: TRBV5-1; d_gene: TRBD1; j_gene: TRBJ2-7; abundance: NA; CDR3aa: CASSLGGTESYEQYF; CDR3nt: TGCGCCAGCAGCTTGGGGGGGACAGAATCCTACGAGCAGTACTTC
v_gene: TRBV9; d_gene: TRBD1; j_gene: TRBJ1-4; abundance: NA; CDR3aa: CASSSRTGEEEKLFF; CDR3nt: TGTGCCAGCAGCTCCCGGACAGGGGAAGAAGAAAAACTGTTTTTT
v_gene: TRBV29-1; d_gene: TRBD1; j_gene: TRBJ2-7; abundance: NA; CDR3aa: CSVEWDRGTYEQYF; CDR3nt: TGCAGCGTTGAATGGGACAGGGGCACCTACGAGCAGTACTTC
v_gene: TRBV5-6; d_gene: NA; j_gene: TRBJ1-2; abundance: NA; CDR3aa: CASSFPRAGDGYTF; CDR3nt: TGTGCCAGCAGCTTCCCGAGGGCAGGGGATGGCTACACCTTC
v_gene: TRBV9; d_gene: TRBD1; j_gene: TRBJ2-6; abundance: NA; CDR3aa: CASSSRLGTVSGANVLTF; CDR3nt: TGTGCCAGCAGCTCTCGCCTGGGGACAGTCTCTGGGGCCAACGTCCTGACTTTC
v_gene: TRBV19; d_gene: NA; j_gene: TRBJ2-7; abundance: NA; CDR3aa: CASSPKDWDSYEQYF; CDR3nt: TGTGCCAGTAGCCCTAAGGACTGGGACTCCTACGAGCAGTACTTC
v_gene: TRBV6-2/TRBV6-3; d_gene: NA; j_gene: TRBJ1-2; abundance: NA; CDR3aa: CASGLSVIYGYTF; CDR3nt: TGTGCCAGCGGCCTGAGCGTAATCTATGGCTACACCTTC
v_gene: TRBV5-1; d_gene: NA; j_gene: TRBJ1-1; abundance: NA; CDR3aa: CASSLASGGATNTEAFF; CDR3nt: TGCGCCAGCAGCTTGGCCAGTGGGGGGGCAACGAACACTGAAGCTTTCTTT
v_gene: TRBV3-1/TRBV3-2; d_gene: NA; j_gene: TRBJ2-2; abundance: NA; CDR3aa: CASSQVLDGELFF; CDR3nt: TGTGCCAGCAGCCAAGTTTTAGACGGGGAGCTGTTTTTT
v_gene: TRBV5-4; d_gene: TRBD1; j_gene: TRBJ1-2; abundance: NA; CDR3aa: CASSLGTGDDGYTF; CDR3nt: TGTGCCAGCAGCTTGGGGACAGGAGATGATGGCTACACCTTC
v_gene: TRBV27; d_gene: NA; j_gene: TRBJ1-5; abundance: NA; CDR3aa: CASSLSGSNQPQHF; CDR3nt: TGTGCCAGCAGTTTGTCAGGTAGCAATCAGCCCCAGCATTTT
v_gene: TRBV4-1; d_gene: NA; j_gene: TRBJ2-1; abundance: NA; CDR3aa: CASSLDRPESSYNEQFF; CDR3nt: TGCGCCAGCAGTCTAGACCGTCCGGAGAGCTCCTACAATGAGCAGTTCTTC
v_gene: TRBV10-2; d_gene: TRBD2; j_gene: TRBJ2-7; abundance: few; CDR3aa: CASSSRTSGSYEQYF; CDR3nt: TGCGCCAGCAGCAGCCGGACTAGCGGGAGCTACGAGCAGTACTTC
v_gene: TRBV27; d_gene: NA; j_gene: TRBJ2-3; abundance: NA; CDR3aa: CASSGWEPSGDTQYF; CDR3nt: TGTGCCAGCAGTGGATGGGAGCCCTCTGGAGATACGCAGTATTTT
v_gene: TRBV7-6; d_gene: NA; j_gene: TRBJ2-3; abundance: NA; CDR3aa: CASSLVAGGWSSTDTQYF; CDR3nt: TGTGCCAGCAGCTTAGTTGCGGGCGGGTGGTCAAGCACAGATACGCAGTATTTT
v_gene: TRBV6-6; d_gene: NA; j_gene: TRBJ2-5; abundance: NA; CDR3aa: CASEVGLKGETQYF; CDR3nt: TGTGCCAGCGAGGTTGGGCTGAAGGGGGAGACCCAGTACTTC
v_gene: TRBV4-1; d_gene: TRBD1; j_gene: TRBJ1-4; abundance: NA; CDR3aa: CASSPAQGQGTEKLFF; CDR3nt: TGCGCCAGCAGCCCAGCCCAGGGACAGGGGACTGAAAAACTGTTTTTT
v_gene: TRBV3-1/TRBV3-2; d_gene: TRBD1; j_gene: TRBJ1-2; abundance: NA; CDR3aa: CASSPTGVRANYGYTF; CDR3nt: TGTGCCAGCAGCCCGACAGGGGTCCGAGCTAACTATGGCTACACCTTC
v_gene: TRBV7-2; d_gene: NA; j_gene: TRBJ1-1; abundance: NA; CDR3aa: CASSLGSRQHTEAFF; CDR3nt: TGTGCCAGCAGCTTGGGATCCCGACAGCACACTGAAGCTTTCTTT
v_gene: TRBV28; d_gene: TRBD1; j_gene: TRBJ1-1; abundance: once; CDR3aa: CASSLSGGTEAFF; CDR3nt: TGTGCCAGCAGTTTATCAGGGGGCACTGAAGCTTTCTTT